The clone carrying this T cell receptor beta chain occurred a few times. This sample is drawn from a study of blood T cells in healthy people across ages. Losses at the gene ends were 4 bases for V and 5 bases for J; bases not matched to a gene: 7. In germline, CDR1 is SGHTA, CDR2 FQGTGA. This CDR3 has 15 residues. A second PCR of 7 to 11 cycles used a sample-barcoded 5' primer and a J-beta primer mix. TCRdb re-derived calls from the 5' RACE reads in MiXCR, one entry per CDR3 protein. The sample shows roughly 1,700,000 distinct CDR3 sequences, under 30% of them seen only once. The chain recombines TRBV7-3 with TRBJ2-5; 10 nucleotides agree with TRBD1. Sequencing input: blood. This receptor was obtained from a woman in her 30s in good health. Written as DNA, the CDR3 is TGTGCCAGCAGCTCGGGACAGGGGAGCACCGAGACCCAGTACTTC. Translating gives CASSSGQGSTETQYF.